The clone carrying this T cell receptor beta chain was counted a single time. Its antigen remains unidentified. This entry comes from a study of T-cell reconstitution after alpha-beta-depleted transplantation in children. V lost 5 bases and J 3 bases, leaving 20 bases between the germline ends. CDR1 and CDR2 (germline): SGHTA, FQGTGA. The CDR3 runs 17 residues. For TCRbeta, the library was prepared with unique molecular identifiers. One entry per CDR3 protein, called by TCRdb with MiXCR from the PCR reads. The sample carries around 500,000 distinct CDR3 sequences, under 30% recorded once. Study results and caveats: Some patients showed high day-60 TCRbeta diversity, which derived from surviving recipient T cells and thymic progenitors.

Source: PBMCs, mostly from graft donor cells, taken 360 days after TCRalphabeta/CD19-depleted stem cell transplant. The TCR comes from a boy under three years old who had a stem cell transplant for acute myeloid leukemia, so the T cells may come from the graft donor. The rearrangement joins TRBV7-3 to TRBJ2-1; tentatively, D is TRBD2 (5 bases). The CDR3 bases are TGTGCCAGCAGCCTTACTCCGAAACATACTAGCTACAATGAGCAGTTCTTC. The encoded protein is CASSLTPKHTSYNEQFF.